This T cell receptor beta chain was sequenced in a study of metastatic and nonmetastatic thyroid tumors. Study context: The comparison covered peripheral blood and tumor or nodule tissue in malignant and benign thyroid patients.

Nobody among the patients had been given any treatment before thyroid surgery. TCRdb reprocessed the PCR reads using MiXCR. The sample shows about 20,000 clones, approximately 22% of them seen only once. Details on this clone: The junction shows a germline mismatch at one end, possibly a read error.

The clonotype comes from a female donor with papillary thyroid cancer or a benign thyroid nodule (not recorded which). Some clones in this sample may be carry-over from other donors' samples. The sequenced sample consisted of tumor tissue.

DNA of the CDR3: TGTGCCAGCAGCGCAATGTTCGGCGAGAAGTACTTC. Its translation is CASSAMFGEKYF. This chain links TRBV9 with TRBJ2-7; D uncertain. The CDR3 runs 12 residues. Germline CDR1 reads SGDLS; CDR2 reads YYNGEE.